These 24 T cell receptor beta chains were sequenced from one sample in a study of blood T cell repertoires in COVID-19. Libraries were prepared by immunoSEQ multiplex PCR; TCRdb keeps only in-frame clonotypes and omits some of them. The sample carries over 150,000 clones, under 90% recorded once. The sample consisted of peripheral blood. The receptors derive from a human donor in a cohort sampled during active COVID-19.

The CDR3, as DNA: TGTGCTAGCTCGAGGGAGACCTACGAGCAGTACTTC. Protein: CASSRETYEQYF. The chain combines TRBV12-5 with TRBJ2-7; tentative D call: TRBD2 (5 bases). The CDR3 has 12 residues. Germline V gene data show CDR1 as LGHNT and CDR2 as FRNRAP. V gave up 9 bases and J gave up 2 bases, with 11 bases separating them.

This chain uses TRBV29-1 with TRBJ1-1; 12 nucleotides align to TRBD1. Germline CDR1 is SQVTM and CDR2 is ANQGSEA. J lost 5 bases, V lost 4 bases, and 8 bases had no gene match. The CDR3 consists of 15 residues. CDR3 bases: TGCAGCGTTGGGTGGGACAGGGGGCTAGTGACTGAAGCTTTCTTT. It is translated as CSVGWDRGLVTEAFF.

The chain joins TRBV29-1 to TRBJ1-2; 8 bases line up with TRBD1. V lost 7 bases to trimming and J lost 3 bases; unmatched junction nucleotides: 10. Germline loops: CDR1 SQVTM, CDR2 ANQGSEA. This CDR3 has 14 residues. CDR3 residues: CSANPGGLDYGYTF. CDR3 coding DNA: TGCAGCGCTAACCCAGGGGGCCTCGACTATGGCTACACCTTC.

This clone was counted between two and nine times. In DNA, the CDR3 is TGCAGCGCAGAGACAGAGGAAGAGACCCAGTACTTC. It is translated as CSAETEEETQYF. The chain uses TRBV29-1 and TRBJ2-5; the D gene is possibly TRBD1 (5 bases). The ends were cut back, 7 bases at V and 3 bases at J, with 12 bases in the middle. CDR1 is SQVTM, CDR2 ANQGSEA, per germline. This CDR3 region has 12 residues.

Of note for this clone: This specimen includes other DNA sequences encoding the same CDR3. DNA for the CDR3: TGTGCCAGCAGCCCGCGGACAGGGGACACTGAAGCTTTCTTT. Residues: CASSPRTGDTEAFF. The J gene is TRBJ1-1, the V gene TRBV9, with 9 bases matching TRBD1. This CDR3 region has 14 residues. The V and J ends lost 4 bases and 3 bases, in that order; junction bases with no gene match: 4. The V gene's germline CDR1 is SGDLS and CDR2 YYNGEE.

This clone showed up just a few times. The rearrangement uses TRBV30 and TRBJ2-7; D perhaps matches TRBD2 (5 bases). The CDR3 has 13 residues. Germline assignment: CDR1 GTSNPN and CDR2 SVGIG (reference sequence). V shed 0 bases and J shed 6 bases, with 12 bases lying between them. The CDR3 loop is CAWSVGLMGEQYF. As DNA, the CDR3 is TGTGCCTGGAGTGTCGGACTTATGGGCGAGCAGTACTTC. Supplemented by reference TRBV30 and TRBJ2-7, the full variable domain reads SQTIHQWPATLVQPVGSPLSLECTVEGTSNPNLYWYRQAAGRGLQLLFYSVGIGQISSEVPQNLSASRPQDRQFILSSKKLLLSDSGFYLCAWSVGLMGEQYFGPGTRLTVT.

CDR3: CASSSVNTEAFF. The CDR3 DNA follows: TGTGCCAGCAGTTCTGTGAACACTGAAGCTTTCTTT. The chain joins TRBV6-5 to TRBJ1-1; unclear D gene. Trimming took 4 bases from V and 0 from J, leaving 3 bases between them. The CDR3 is 12 amino acids. Germline loops: CDR1 MNHEY, CDR2 SVGAGI.

This rearrangement joins TRBV5-1 to TRBJ1-2; 8 positions match TRBD1. V lost 4 bases, J lost 6 bases, and 5 bases stayed unmatched. The CDR3 runs 13 residues. Germline V gene lookup returns CDR1 SGHRS and CDR2 YFSETQ. The CDR3 bases are TGCGCCAGCAGCACGGACAGGGAAAATGGCTACACCTTC. Translated: CASSTDRENGYTF.

This clone was recorded once. The V call is TRBV7-2, the J call TRBJ2-2; D call uncertain. V was trimmed by 2 bases and J by 2 bases, leaving 12 bases between them. The CDR3 consists of 16 residues. The germline CDR1 and CDR2 sequences are SGHTA and FQGNSA. The CDR3 DNA is TGTGCCAGCAGCTTAAGTGCGTCCCCTAACACCGGGGAGCTGTTTTTT. Translated, it gives CASSLSASPNTGELFF.

The V and J genes are TRBV6-5 and TRBJ1-3; no clear D. This CDR3 spans 15 amino acids. The germline V gene encodes CDR1 MNHEY and CDR2 SVGAGI. Trimming took 4 bases from V and 1 from J, leaving 11 bases between them. The CDR3 spells CASSSTTESGNTIYF. The CDR3 nucleotides are TGTGCCAGCAGTTCTACCACGGAGTCTGGAAACACCATATATTTT.

The gene calls are TRBV4-1 and TRBJ2-6; tentatively, D is TRBD2 (6 bases). Per the germline V gene, CDR1 is MGHRA and CDR2 is YSYEKL. The CDR3 length is 19 residues. The V and J ends lost 5 bases and 0 bases respectively, with 20 bases between them. CDR3 amino acids: CASSGGGREVLSGANVLTF. CDR3 coding DNA: TGCGCCAGCAGCGGCGGTGGCAGGGAGGTCCTCTCTGGGGCCAACGTCCTGACTTTC.

V gene TRBV10-3 combines with J gene TRBJ2-5; 9 nucleotides match TRBD2. With 4 bases clipped from V and 3 bases from J, the junction kept 6 bases outside the gene matches. The CDR3 length is 15 residues. Germline assignment: CDR1 ENHRY and CDR2 SYGVKD. The CDR3 region has the DNA TGTGCCATCAGTGTCGGGACTAGCTATAAAGAGACCCAGTACTTC. Translated, it gives CAISVGTSYKETQYF.

The chain's CDR3 is CASSQGLTSGGVRGEQYF. CDR3 in DNA: TGTGCCAGCAGCCAAGGCCTGACTAGCGGGGGGGTTCGTGGCGAGCAGTACTTC. The chain employs TRBV3-1 (or the pseudogene TRBV3-2) and TRBJ2-7; 14 bases are a match to TRBD2. The CDR3 extends over 18 amino acids. Germline lookup yields CDR1 LGHDT and CDR2 YNNKEL (reference sequence). V lost 1 base, J lost 6 bases, and 11 bases stayed unmatched.

This clone was seen a handful of times. The chain links TRBV5-1 to TRBJ2-1; D is possibly TRBD1 (7 bases). In germline, CDR1 is SGHRS, CDR2 YFSETQ. Between the trimmed V and J ends, which lost 4 bases and 7 bases, there was a span of 12 bases. The CDR3 is made up of 13 amino acids. Here the CDR3 DNA reads TGCGCCAGCAGCGCGGGGACAGCGAATGAGCAGTTCTTC. This translates into CASSAGTANEQFF.

The DNA for the CDR3 is TGTGCCAGCAGTCTCTCCGGACAGGGGGAGACCCAGTACTTC. As protein: CASSLSGQGETQYF. This chain joins TRBV6-5 and TRBJ2-5; 9 nucleotides align to TRBD1. From germline, CDR1 is MNHEY and CDR2 SVGAGI. This CDR3 spans 14 amino acids. The V segment lost 5 bases and the J segment 5 bases; nucleotides outside the gene matches: 6.

V gene TRBV12-3 or TRBV12-4 combines with J gene TRBJ1-2; possibly TRBD1 for D (6 bases). The CDR3 sequence is 11 residues long. V lost 5 bases and J lost 7, with 8 bases in between. CDR3 region: CASSQGGGYTF. CDR3 DNA sequence: TGTGCCAGCAGTCAAGGGGGTGGCTACACCTTC.

The chain recombines TRBV19 with TRBJ1-2; tentative D call: TRBD1 (6 bases). Trimming pared 7 bases from V and 3 bases from J, leaving 15 bases between. Looked up from germline, CDR1 is LNHDA and CDR2 is SQIVND (reference sequence). This CDR3 has 14 residues. The chain's CDR3 is CASKQGHRDYGYTF. The DNA of the CDR3 is TGTGCCAGTAAGCAGGGACATCGGGACTATGGCTACACCTTC.

The V call is TRBV11-3, the J call TRBJ2-3; the D gene is possibly TRBD2 (6 bases). Per germline, CDR1 SGHNT and CDR2 YENEEA. The V gene lost 0 bases and the J gene lost 0 bases, with 10 bases spanning the gap. This CDR3 contains 16 residues. The CDR3 here is CASSLDSGTSTDTQYF. CDR3 coding DNA: TGTGCCAGCAGCTTAGATAGCGGCACTAGCACAGATACGCAGTATTTT.

The chain joins TRBV3-1 (or the pseudogene TRBV3-2) to TRBJ1-2, with 7 positions matching TRBD1. V shed 3 bases, J shed 7 bases, and the junction held 5 bases outside the gene matches. The CDR3 sequence is 13 residues long. Germline V gene sequence: CDR1 LGHDT, CDR2 YNNKEL (reference sequence). CDR3 protein: CASSQRGQGGYTF. CDR3 nucleotides: TGTGCCAGCAGCCAGAGGGGGCAAGGTGGCTACACCTTC.

The count of this clone is one. The chain uses TRBV3-1 (or the pseudogene TRBV3-2) and TRBJ1-2, with D uncertain. The V gene lost 0 bases and the J gene lost 4 bases, with 6 bases spanning the gap. Per the germline V gene, CDR1 is LGHDT and CDR2 is YNNKEL (reference sequence). This CDR3 contains 13 residues. CDR3 in DNA: TGTGCCAGCAGCCAAGATAGAACCTATGGCTACACCTTC. Encoded protein: CASSQDRTYGYTF.

The chain has TRBV7-9 and TRBJ1-1; perhaps TRBD1 as D (6 bases). Trimming stripped 2 bases from V and 5 bases from J, with 15 bases between. This CDR3 is 15 amino acids long. From germline, CDR1 is SEHNR and CDR2 FQNEAQ (reference sequence). CDR3 DNA: TGTGCCAGCAGCTTAATTCAGGGGAGGGGGACTGAAGCTTTCTTT. Translating it yields CASSLIQGRGTEAFF.

The V call is TRBV7-8, the J call TRBJ2-2, with D possibly being TRBD2 (6 bases). The V gene lost 8 bases and the J gene lost 4 bases, with 17 bases spanning the gap. Per germline, CDR1 SGHVS and CDR2 FQNEAQ. The CDR3 spans 15 residues. The CDR3 here is CASRGTGVSTGELFF. The CDR3 region has the DNA TGTGCCAGCCGCGGGACGGGGGTATCCACCGGGGAGCTGTTTTTT.

The CDR3: CASMSDSQETQYF. Written as DNA, the CDR3 is TGTGCCAGCATGTCAGACTCCCAAGAGACCCAGTACTTC. The chain uses TRBV6-5 and TRBJ2-5; no reliable D call. This CDR3 has 13 amino acids. Germline CDR1 is MNHEY and CDR2 is SVGAGI. The V end lost 7 bases, the J end lost 1 base, and 10 bases lay between the germline ends.

The V gene is TRBV9, the J gene TRBJ2-7, with D possibly matching TRBD2 (5 bases). With 0 bases removed from V and 6 bases from J, the gap between germline ends came to 13 bases. Germline CDR1 SGDLS, CDR2 YYNGEE. The CDR3 runs 14 residues. The CDR3 DNA is TGTGCCAGCAGCGTAGGGGGTCCGCGGGCCGAGCAGTACTTC. Protein product: CASSVGGPRAEQYF.